The clone carrying this T cell receptor (beta chain) was counted between two and nine times. Germline is not matched at one junction end, which may reflect a read error. This entry comes from a study of CD8+ T cells in alopecia areata. RNA was extracted and reverse transcribed into cDNA as the sequencing template. The protocol was immunoSEQ multiplex PCR, while the TCRdb copy is restricted to in-frame clones and leaves out a portion. The profile shows 120,000 or so clones, around 45% of them singletons. Germline-derived CDR1 and CDR2 are GTSNPN and SVGIG (reference sequence). The CDR3 has 12 residues.

The V and J genes are TRBV30 and TRBJ2-4; 8 nucleotides line up with TRBD2. This TCR was recovered from a human donor with alopecia areata. The source material was NKG2D-low CD8+ T cells sorted from blood. CDR3: CAWSVAGGMSFF. CDR3 nucleotides: TGTGCCTGGAGTGTTGCGGGGGGAATGTCGTTTTTC.